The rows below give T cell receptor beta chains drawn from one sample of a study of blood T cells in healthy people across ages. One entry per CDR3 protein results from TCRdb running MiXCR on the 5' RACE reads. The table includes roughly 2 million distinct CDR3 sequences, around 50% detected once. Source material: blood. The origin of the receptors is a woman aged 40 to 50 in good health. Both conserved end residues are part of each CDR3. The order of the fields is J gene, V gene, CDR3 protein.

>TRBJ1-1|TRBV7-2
CASSLGRLVTEAFF
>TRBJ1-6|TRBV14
CASSDRELGSYNSPLHF
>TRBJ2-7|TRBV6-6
CASSTLTGSSYEQYF
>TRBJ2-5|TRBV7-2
CASSLQGQQETQYF
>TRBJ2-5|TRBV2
CASIPGGAKTQYF
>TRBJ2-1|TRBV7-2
CASSLLAGTYNEQFF
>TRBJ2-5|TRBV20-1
CSAKGGEMRETQYF
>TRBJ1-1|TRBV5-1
CASSPVPGQGANTEAFF
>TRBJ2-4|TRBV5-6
CASSLWTGRGLNIQYF
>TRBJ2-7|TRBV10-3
CAISEGPEQYF
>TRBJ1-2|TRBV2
CASSGQGNYYGYTF
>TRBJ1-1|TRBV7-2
CASSLLWTNTEAFF
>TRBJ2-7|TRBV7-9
CASSGRDTSYEQYF
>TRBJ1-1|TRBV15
CATSTDRARTEAFF
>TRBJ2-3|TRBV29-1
CSVDGRVGSTDTQYF
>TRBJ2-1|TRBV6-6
CASSYSSWGQGVNEQFF
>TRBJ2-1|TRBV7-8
CASSLVAGGWNEQFF
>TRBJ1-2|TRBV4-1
CASSFRPVDRGYGYTF
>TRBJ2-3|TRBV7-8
CASGFRQITDTQYF
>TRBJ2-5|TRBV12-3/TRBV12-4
CASSQSPPGTRRKETQYF
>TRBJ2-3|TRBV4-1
CASSQERASGSTDTQYF
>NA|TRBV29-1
CSTGLNQETQFF
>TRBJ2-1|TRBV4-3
CASSQVKEGSDEQFF
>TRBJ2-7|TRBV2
CASSEADRGGNEQYF
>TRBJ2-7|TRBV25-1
CASSPDPGGAREQYF
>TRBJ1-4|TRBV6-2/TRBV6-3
CASRADRLGGEKLFF
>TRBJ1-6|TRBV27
CASSLRSGGIDSPLHF
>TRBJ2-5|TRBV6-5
CASSYTARYGQYF
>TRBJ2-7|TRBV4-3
CASSQDPVSNSYEQYF
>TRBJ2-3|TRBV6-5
CASSIRTGTDTQYF
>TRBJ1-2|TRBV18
CASSPGTGGFNYGYTF